These T cell receptor beta chains were read from a single sample in a study of T cells after yellow fever vaccination. TCRdb used MiXCR to reprocess the 5' RACE reads, holding one entry per CDR3 protein. The table has about 130,000 distinct CDR3 sequences, 7.4% seen once. The sequencing used CD4+ T cells sorted from PBMCs, collected roughly 10 days after the first yellow fever vaccination. The source of these receptors is a man aged 18 to 30 who received the YFV17D yellow fever vaccine. Both conserved end residues are part of each CDR3. A D gene is named only where the DNA matches it firmly. Expanded clones are given a class, and other clones once, few, many or no size at all.

V: TRBV20-1; D: TRBD2; size: many; J: TRBJ2-3; CDR3: CSAKAAAGGTDTQYF; DNA: TGCAGTGCTAAGGCGGCAGCGGGGGGCACAGATACGCAGTATTTT
V: TRBV5-1; D: -; size: -; J: TRBJ2-3; CDR3: CASSFGTHRADTQYF; DNA: TGCGCCAGCAGCTTCGGGACTCATAGGGCAGATACGCAGTATTTT
V: TRBV4-1; D: -; size: many; J: TRBJ2-3; CDR3: CASSQGNPFDLEGTDTQYF; DNA: TGCGCCAGCAGCCAAGGTAACCCTTTCGACCTAGAAGGCACAGATACGCAGTATTTT
V: TRBV20-1; D: -; size: many; J: TRBJ1-1; CDR3: CSASYGVNTEAFF; DNA: TGCAGTGCTAGTTATGGGGTGAACACTGAAGCTTTCTTT
V: TRBV20-1; D: TRBD1; size: -; J: TRBJ2-5; CDR3: CSARDIQGPGETQYF; DNA: TGCAGTGCTAGAGATATACAGGGGCCGGGAGAGACCCAGTACTTC
V: TRBV5-1; D: -; size: few; J: TRBJ2-3; CDR3: CASSKPGEDTQYF; DNA: TGCGCCAGCAGCAAACCTGGCGAGGATACGCAGTATTTT
V: TRBV6-2/TRBV6-3; D: TRBD2; size: -; J: TRBJ2-1; CDR3: CATELSGGDEQFF; DNA: TGTGCCACCGAACTTAGCGGGGGCGATGAGCAGTTCTTC
V: TRBV5-8; D: TRBD1; size: many; J: TRBJ1-2; CDR3: CASRPWAGGINYGYTF; DNA: TGTGCCAGCAGACCGTGGGCAGGGGGCATCAACTATGGCTACACCTTC
V: TRBV7-8; D: -; size: many; J: TRBJ2-1; CDR3: CASKEPWNEQFF; DNA: TGTGCCAGCAAAGAACCCTGGAATGAGCAGTTCTTC
V: TRBV6-1; D: -; size: many; J: TRBJ1-6; CDR3: CASSERQAGSSPLHF; DNA: TGTGCCAGCAGTGAACGACAGGCTGGTAGTTCACCCCTCCACTTT
V: TRBV7-2; D: -; size: many; J: TRBJ1-4; CDR3: CASSLQINEKLFF; DNA: TGTGCCAGCAGCCTACAGATTAATGAAAAACTGTTTTTT
V: TRBV7-3; D: -; size: few; J: TRBJ1-2; CDR3: CASSLKAGHFYGYTF; DNA: TGTGCCAGCAGCTTAAAGGCAGGTCACTTCTATGGCTACACCTTC
V: TRBV20-1; D: TRBD1; size: many; J: TRBJ2-3; CDR3: CSASQRQGSTDTQYF; DNA: TGCAGTGCTAGCCAACGACAGGGAAGCACAGATACGCAGTATTTT
V: TRBV6-5; D: TRBD2; size: many; J: TRBJ2-5; CDR3: CASSYSIWGGMETQYF; DNA: TGTGCCAGCAGTTACTCGATTTGGGGGGGGATGGAGACCCAGTACTTC
V: TRBV9; D: -; size: many; J: TRBJ2-1; CDR3: CASSVELQGRGDNEQFF; DNA: TGTGCCAGCAGCGTAGAACTTCAGGGCAGGGGGGACAATGAGCAGTTCTTC
V: TRBV11-2; D: TRBD1; size: many; J: TRBJ2-2; CDR3: CASSLTLTGSAGELFF; DNA: TGTGCCAGCAGCTTAACCCTGACAGGGTCAGCCGGGGAGCTGTTTTTT
V: TRBV27; D: TRBD1; size: many; J: TRBJ1-5; CDR3: CASSAGQLGNQPQHF; DNA: TGTGCCAGCAGTGCGGGACAGTTAGGCAATCAGCCCCAGCATTTT
V: TRBV3-1; D: TRBD2; size: many; J: TRBJ2-7; CDR3: CASSQTGGLYEQYF; DNA: TGTGCCAGCAGCCAGACGGGGGGGCTCTACGAGCAGTACTTC
V: TRBV7-9; D: TRBD1; size: few; J: TRBJ2-7; CDR3: CASSPGTGIYEQYF; DNA: TGTGCCAGCAGCCCTGGGACAGGAATCTACGAGCAGTACTTC
V: TRBV7-2; D: -; size: many; J: TRBJ2-7; CDR3: CASSLSGASYEQYF; DNA: TGTGCCAGCAGCTTGTCAGGTGCCTCCTACGAGCAGTACTTC
V: TRBV4-3; D: TRBD2; size: many; J: TRBJ2-5; CDR3: CASSPSLATETQYF; DNA: TGCGCCAGCAGCCCGTCACTAGCGACCGAGACCCAGTACTTC
V: TRBV5-1; D: -; size: many; J: TRBJ1-1; CDR3: CASSILMGRGGNTEAFF; DNA: TGCGCCAGCAGCATTTTGATGGGGCGAGGTGGGAACACTGAAGCTTTCTTT
V: TRBV6-6; D: -; size: -; J: TRBJ1-2; CDR3: CASTPRDYGYTF; DNA: TGTGCCAGCACCCCCAGGGACTATGGCTACACCTTC
V: TRBV30; D: -; size: many; J: TRBJ2-2; CDR3: CAWRNRVNTGELFF; DNA: TGTGCCTGGAGAAACAGGGTGAACACCGGGGAGCTGTTTTTT
V: TRBV20-1; D: -; size: many; J: TRBJ2-1; CDR3: CSASVGQSSYNEQFF; DNA: TGCAGTGCTAGTGTAGGACAGAGCTCCTACAATGAGCAGTTCTTC
V: TRBV5-4; D: TRBD2; size: -; J: TRBJ2-3; CDR3: CASSYSGGDTDTQYF; DNA: TGTGCCAGCAGCTACAGCGGGGGGGACACAGATACGCAGTATTTT
V: TRBV28; D: TRBD1; size: many; J: TRBJ2-3; CDR3: CASSSTGDRTDTQYF; DNA: TGTGCCAGCAGTTCCACAGGGGACCGCACAGATACGCAGTATTTT